These 26 T cell receptor beta chains were sequenced from one sample in a study of shared clonotypes between healthy human individuals. Only in-frame clones appear in the TCRdb table, and some are missing; sequencing was by immunoSEQ multiplex PCR. The table has over a million clones, more than 95% seen once. The sequencing sample was made of naive CD4+ T cells sorted from blood. Specified subset: CD45RA+ positively selected. These receptors were taken from a man between 25 and 39 years old in good health.

In this sample, this clone turned up once. The rearrangement joins TRBV7-9 to TRBJ1-1; D is ambiguous. CDR3 length: 14 residues. The germline V and J ends were trimmed by 2 bases and 1 base, with 8 bases remaining between them. CDR1 is SEHNR, CDR2 FQNEAQ, per germline (reference sequence). In nucleotides, the CDR3 is TGTGCCAGCAGCTTATCGGGGAAGAACACTGAAGCTTTCTTT. The encoded protein is CASSLSGKNTEAFF.

V gene TRBV7-2 combines with J gene TRBJ2-1; a possible D gene is TRBD1 (6 bases). CDR3 length: 18 amino acids. Trimming shortened V by 5 bases and J by 3 bases, and 23 bases separated the two germline ends. The germline gives CDR1 SGHTA, CDR2 FQGNSA. For the CDR3, the DNA is TGTGCCAGCAGCCAACGCCGTTCGGGACACCGATTCTACAATGAGCAGTTCTTC. Protein sequence: CASSQRRSGHRFYNEQFF.

This chain links TRBV10-3 with TRBJ2-1, with a weak D call TRBD2 (6 bases). CDR3 size: 13 residues. V was clipped by 6 bases and J by 8 bases, with 14 bases between them. The germline V gene has CDR1 ENHRY and CDR2 SYGVKD. This CDR3 reads CAIRTTRDHEQFF. The DNA of the CDR3 is TGTGCCATCAGGACGACTAGAGACCATGAGCAGTTCTTC.

J is TRBJ2-7 and V is TRBV5-4; weak D call: TRBD2 (7 bases). CDR3 length: 15 residues. Trimming left V 2 bases short and J 5 bases short, with 17 bases between. Germline lookup yields CDR1 SGHNT and CDR2 YYREEE (reference sequence). This CDR3 reads CASSFGLQGGDEQYF. The CDR3 DNA follows: TGTGCCAGCAGCTTTGGCCTACAGGGAGGGGACGAGCAGTACTTC. The full variable domain, its missing parts supplied by reference TRBV5-4 and TRBJ2-7, is ETGVTQSPTHLIKTRGQQVTLRCSSQSGHNTVSWYQQALGQGPQFIFQYYREEENGRGNFPPRFSGLQFPNYSSELNVNALELDDSALYLCASSFGLQGGDEQYFGPGTRLTVT.

The chain joins TRBV4-1 to TRBJ1-2, with a tentative D call TRBD1 (6 bases). The CDR3 consists of 15 residues. Trimming took 0 bases from V and 5 from J, leaving 13 bases between them. Per the germline V gene, CDR1 is MGHRA and CDR2 is YSYEKL. The CDR3: CASSQDGGGRYGYTF. The CDR3 coding sequence is TGCGCCAGCAGCCAAGACGGGGGGGGCCGGTATGGCTACACCTTC.

The chain has TRBV2 and TRBJ1-4; 8 nucleotides align to TRBD1. The CDR3 totals 14 residues. The J segment lost 0 bases and the V segment lost 6 bases, leaving 0 bases of the junction unmatched. CDR1 is SNHLY and CDR2 is FYNNEI in the germline V gene. This CDR3 reads CASRQGATNEKLFF. The CDR3, as DNA: TGTGCCAGCAGACAGGGGGCAACTAATGAAAAACTGTTTTTT.

This chain connects TRBV9 to TRBJ1-3, with D hard to call. Trimming pared 0 bases from V and 0 bases from J, leaving 7 bases between. Germline CDR1 reads SGDLS; CDR2 reads YYNGEE. This CDR3 contains 15 residues. The DNA for the CDR3 is TGTGCCAGCAGCGTAGGCCAGGCCTCTGGAAACACCATATATTTT. Residues: CASSVGQASGNTIYF.

This chain connects TRBV13 to TRBJ2-1; TRBD1 matches at 7 bases. Germline V gives CDR1 PRHDT, CDR2 FYEKMQ (reference sequence). V was clipped by 4 bases and J by 13 bases; unmatched bases: 7. The CDR3 is 12 amino acids. CDR3 sequence reads: CASSSFTGAQFF. CDR3 nucleotides: TGTGCCAGCAGCTCTTTTACAGGGGCTCAGTTCTTC. The entire variable domain, with the rest obtained from reference TRBV13 and TRBJ2-1, is as follows: AAGVIQSPRHLIKEKRETATLKCYPIPRHDTVYWYQQGPGQDPQFLISFYEKMQSDKGSIPDRFSAQQFSDYHSELNMSSLELGDSALYFCASSSFTGAQFFGPGTRLTVL.

The chain has TRBV5-1 and TRBJ1-1; D unresolved. V was pared by 5 bases and J by 3 bases, with 5 bases between. Germline V gene sequence: CDR1 SGHRS, CDR2 YFSETQ. This CDR3 is 11 amino acids long. The CDR3 spells CASRADTEAFF. CDR3 nucleotides: TGCGCCAGCAGGGCCGACACTGAAGCTTTCTTT.

The chain uses TRBV5-1 and TRBJ2-7, with 7 bases that match TRBD1. The CDR3 is 13 amino acids. V was pared by 4 bases and J by 5 bases, with 6 bases of the junction left unmatched. The V gene's germline CDR1 is SGHRS and CDR2 YFSETQ. The CDR3 region is CASSLLGTDEQYF. The DNA for the CDR3 is TGCGCCAGCAGCCTACTGGGGACAGACGAGCAGTACTTC.

A few counts support this clone. The V gene is TRBV15, the J gene TRBJ1-4; D remains unclear. V was clipped by 4 bases and J by 5 bases, with 8 bases between them. The CDR3 totals 13 residues. Germline V CDR1 and CDR2: LNHNV, YYDKDF (reference sequence). CDR3 sequence reads: CATSNSRNEKLFF. CDR3 in DNA: TGTGCCACCAGCAACAGCAGAAATGAAAAACTGTTTTTT.

This chain connects TRBV19 to TRBJ2-7; D ambiguous. The V end lost 3 bases, the J end lost 2 bases, and 14 bases lay between the germline ends. CDR1 and CDR2 (germline): LNHDA, SQIVND (reference sequence). The CDR3 is 15 residues long. The CDR3 region has the DNA TGTGCCAGTAGTATGATCGCGTCTACCCCCTACGAGCAGTACTTC. Amino acids: CASSMIASTPYEQYF.

This CDR3 reads CASSASTAAAYEQYF. CDR3 sequence (DNA): TGTGCCAGCTCAGCCTCGACGGCCGCTGCCTACGAGCAGTACTTC. This chain uses TRBV18 with TRBJ2-7, with D uncertain. V lost 5 bases and J 2 bases, leaving 16 bases between the germline ends. This CDR3 region has 15 residues. Germline assignment: CDR1 KGHSH and CDR2 LQKENI.

The V call is TRBV9, the J call TRBJ2-3, with no clear D. This CDR3 comprises 16 residues. Germline V gene data show CDR1 as SGDLS and CDR2 as YYNGEE. V dropped 3 bases and J dropped 3 bases, with 17 bases sitting between them. The CDR3 here is CASSAHQSSGTDTQYF. The CDR3, as DNA: TGTGCCAGCAGCGCCCACCAGAGTTCCGGGACAGATACGCAGTATTTT.

The chain couples TRBV2 to TRBJ2-1; 7 bases agree with TRBD2. V was clipped by 10 bases and J by 2 bases; unmatched bases: 8. This CDR3 region has 14 residues. Germline V gives CDR1 SNHLY, CDR2 FYNNEI. The CDR3 region has the DNA TGTGCCACCGGGGGGAGGCGCGCCTACAATGAGCAGTTCTTC. Translation gives CATGGRRAYNEQFF.

The gene calls are TRBV5-1 and TRBJ2-1; 8 nucleotides line up with TRBD2. CDR3 length: 18 residues. Losses at the gene ends were 7 bases for V and 5 bases for J; bases not matched to a gene: 20. Germline V gene sequence: CDR1 SGHRS, CDR2 YFSETQ. CDR3 nucleotides: TGCGCCAGCCTCCCACAAAGCGGGAGTGTATCCTCGGACAATGAGCAGTTCTTC. Residues: CASLPQSGSVSSDNEQFF.

This sequence joins TRBV5-6 and TRBJ2-5, with D perhaps TRBD1 (6 bases). V was pared by 2 bases and J by 4 bases, with 9 bases between. The germline CDR1 and CDR2 sequences are SGHDT and YYEEEE. The CDR3 is 13 residues long. The CDR3: CASSFAGVETQYF. The DNA of the CDR3 is TGTGCCAGCAGCTTCGCAGGGGTAGAGACCCAGTACTTC.

The rearrangement uses TRBV7-9 and TRBJ1-4; TRBD1 is a possible D gene (6 bases). CDR1 is SEHNR, CDR2 FQNEAQ, per germline (reference sequence). The CDR3 runs 14 residues. The ends were cut back, 1 base at V and 5 bases at J, with 8 bases in the middle. The CDR3, as DNA: TGTGCCAGCAGCTTAGGTAGGGGGAATGAAAAACTGTTTTTT. Amino acid sequence: CASSLGRGNEKLFF.

The chain carries TRBV5-4 and TRBJ1-4; D not resolved. Trimming left V 1 base short and J 5 bases short, with 12 bases between. The germline V gene encodes CDR1 SGHNT and CDR2 YYREEE (reference sequence). This CDR3 contains 15 residues. In nucleotides, the CDR3 is TGTGCCAGCAGCTTGAGTGGTGCTGTGAATGAAAAACTGTTTTTT. Its protein product is CASSLSGAVNEKLFF.

This clone was picked up one time. The chain has TRBV6-4 and TRBJ2-1; D may be TRBD2 (6 bases). The CDR3 is 14 residues long. V was pared by 5 bases and J by 7 bases, with 15 bases between. Germline V gene data show CDR1 as MRHNA and CDR2 as SNTAGT. CDR3 region: CASSPPRLANEQFF. DNA of the CDR3: TGTGCCAGCAGTCCCCCCCGGCTAGCGAATGAGCAGTTCTTC.

This chain links TRBV21-1 with TRBJ2-7; the D call in the table, TRBD2, was not verified against the DNA. TRBV21-1 is tagged as a pseudogene. This CDR3 is built from 17 residues. In nucleotides, the CDR3 is TGTGCCAGCAGCAAGAGGAATAAAGCCGGGGAGGTCTACGAGCAGTACTTC. Its protein is CASSKRNKAGEVYEQYF.

This chain uses TRBV10-3 with TRBJ2-7; D might be TRBD2 (6 bases). The V gene lost 0 bases and the J gene lost 7 bases, with 22 bases spanning the gap. Germline V lookup: CDR1 ENHRY, CDR2 SYGVKD. There are 17 residues in the CDR3. CDR3 bases: TGTGCCATCAGTGAGTCGATTCAGGTCGGGGGACCTAGGGAGCAGTACTTC. Translation: CAISESIQVGGPREQYF.

The rearrangement uses TRBV19 and TRBJ2-4, with D perhaps TRBD1 or TRBD2 (5 bases each). This CDR3 is 17 amino acids long. Germline CDR1 reads LNHDA; CDR2 reads SQIVND (reference sequence). Trimming took 3 bases from V and 2 from J, leaving 17 bases between them. The CDR3 DNA sequence: TGTGCCAGTAGTATTCCGGGGCCCGTTGAGACCAAAAACATTCAGTACTTC. This codes for CASSIPGPVETKNIQYF.

The chain is built from TRBV28 and TRBJ1-5, with 8 bases matching TRBD1. The CDR3 is made up of 14 amino acids. Trimming at V came to 6 bases and at J to 4 bases, leaving 5 bases not matched to a gene. Germline V gene lookup returns CDR1 MDHEN and CDR2 SYDVKM. CDR3 loop: CASRFRTGNQPQHF. In DNA form, the CDR3 reads TGTGCCAGCAGGTTCCGGACAGGGAATCAGCCCCAGCATTTT.

The chain has TRBV7-3 and TRBJ2-1; 14 bases are shared with TRBD2. The CDR3 is 15 amino acids. The germline V gene encodes CDR1 SGHTA and CDR2 FQGTGA. Trimming at V came to 5 bases and at J to 5 bases, leaving 2 bases not matched to a gene. The CDR3 DNA reads as TGTGCCAGCAGCCAGGGACTAGCGGGGGACAATGAGCAGTTCTTC. Its protein is CASSQGLAGDNEQFF.

This clone was seen a single time. The gene calls are TRBV4-3 and TRBJ1-4; D remains ambiguous. The germline gives CDR1 LGHNA, CDR2 YSLEER. Trimming stripped 0 bases from V and 7 bases from J, with 15 bases between. The CDR3 totals 16 residues. CDR3 loop: CASSQDGRQAGEKLFF. The CDR3, as DNA: TGCGCCAGCAGCCAAGATGGGAGGCAGGCGGGTGAAAAACTGTTTTTT.